This entry describes one T cell receptor beta chain. Its specificity is unknown. The CDR3 totals 15 residues. After removal of 5 bases from V and 5 bases from J, the junction contained 9 bases not matched to a gene. CDR1 is KGHSH and CDR2 is LQKENI in the germline V gene. The sample originates from a study of cytomegalovirus exposure and HLA in healthy donors. General study points: A later analysis associated around 17,000 TCR beta sequences with HLA alleles at a 0.05 false discovery rate. The dataset shows that most TCR sequences were rare, while some public TCRs occurred in many donors.

The study ran its PCR with 60 Vbeta and 13 Jbeta primers. The data were produced by immunoSEQ multiplex PCR, yet TCRdb's version contains in-frame clones alone and is incomplete. The table includes over 95,000 clones, more than 65% detected once. The origin of this receptor is a man aged 35 to 55 in good health and CMV-seropositive. Sequencing was done on a sample of PBMCs. The rearrangement links TRBV18 to TRBJ2-1, with 7 bases identical to TRBD2. The CDR3: CASSAKRGGNNEQFF. Here the CDR3 DNA reads TGTGCCAGCTCAGCCAAGCGCGGGGGTAACAATGAGCAGTTCTTC.